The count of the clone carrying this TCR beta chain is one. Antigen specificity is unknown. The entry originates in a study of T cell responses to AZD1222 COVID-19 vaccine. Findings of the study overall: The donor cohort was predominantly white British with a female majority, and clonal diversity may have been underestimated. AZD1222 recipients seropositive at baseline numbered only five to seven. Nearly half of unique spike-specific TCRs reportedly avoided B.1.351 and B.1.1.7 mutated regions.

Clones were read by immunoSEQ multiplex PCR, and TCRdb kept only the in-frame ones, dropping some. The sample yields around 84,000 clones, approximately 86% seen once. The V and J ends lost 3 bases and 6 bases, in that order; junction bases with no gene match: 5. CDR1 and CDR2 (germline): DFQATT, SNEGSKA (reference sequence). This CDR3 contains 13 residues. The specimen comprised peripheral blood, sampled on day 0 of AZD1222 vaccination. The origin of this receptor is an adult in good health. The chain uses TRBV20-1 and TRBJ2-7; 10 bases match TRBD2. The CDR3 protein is CSASKSGRGEQYF. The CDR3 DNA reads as TGCAGTGCTAGTAAGAGCGGGAGGGGCGAGCAGTACTTC.